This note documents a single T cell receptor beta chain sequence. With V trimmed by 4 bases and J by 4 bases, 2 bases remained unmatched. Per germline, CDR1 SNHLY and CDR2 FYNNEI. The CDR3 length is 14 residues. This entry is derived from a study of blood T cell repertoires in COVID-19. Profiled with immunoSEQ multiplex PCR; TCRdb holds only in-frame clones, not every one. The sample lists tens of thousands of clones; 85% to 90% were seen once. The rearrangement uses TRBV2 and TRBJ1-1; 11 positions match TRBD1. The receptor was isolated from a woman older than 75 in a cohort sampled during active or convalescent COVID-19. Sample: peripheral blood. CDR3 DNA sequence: TGTGCCAGCAGTGTCGGGACAGGGGGCACTGAAGCTTTCTTT. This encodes CASSVGTGGTEAFF.